Included here is one T cell receptor (beta chain) sequence, with context. Its antigen is not known. The germline gives CDR1 SNHLY, CDR2 FYNNEI. The CDR3 runs 14 residues. V shed 4 bases and J shed 2 bases, with 8 bases lying between them. One entry per CDR3 protein results from TCRdb running MiXCR on the reads. The sample consists of about 890,000 distinct CDR3 sequences, around 32% of them appearing once. The sample comes from a study of T cell repertoires in cytomegalovirus infection. At the level of the study: CMV epitopes that were recently identified and HLA-C-restricted were used alongside well-studied HLA-B-restricted ones. In public TCR beta signatures, there were indications of both CMV infection and matching HLA type.

The study's findings and limits: The ex vivo response was dominated by HLA-C-restricted CMV-specific TCR beta clonotypes.

The sequencing used cultured CD8+ T cells from PBMCs, collected from culture after CMV antigen stimulation. The chain employs TRBV2 and TRBJ2-2; TRBD1 might be the D (6 bases). The sequence was obtained from a human donor in good health (CMV status not recorded). Some clones in this sample may be carry-over from other donors' samples. In nucleotides, the CDR3 is TGTGCCAGCAGTGGGACAGCCAACACCGGGGAGCTGTTTTTT. Amino acid sequence: CASSGTANTGELFF.